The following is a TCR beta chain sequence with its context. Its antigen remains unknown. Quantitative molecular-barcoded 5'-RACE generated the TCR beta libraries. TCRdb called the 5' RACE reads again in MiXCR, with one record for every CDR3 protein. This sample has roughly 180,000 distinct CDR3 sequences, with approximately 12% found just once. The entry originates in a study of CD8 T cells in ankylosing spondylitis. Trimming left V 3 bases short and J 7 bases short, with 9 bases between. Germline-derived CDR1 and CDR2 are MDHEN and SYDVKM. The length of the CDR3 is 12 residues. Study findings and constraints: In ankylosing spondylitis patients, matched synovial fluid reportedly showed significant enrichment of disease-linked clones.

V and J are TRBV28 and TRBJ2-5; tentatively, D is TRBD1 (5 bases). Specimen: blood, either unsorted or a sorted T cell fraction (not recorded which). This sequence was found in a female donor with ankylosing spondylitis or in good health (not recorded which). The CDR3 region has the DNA TGTGCCAGCAGTTTGGAAGGGGCGACCCAGTACTTC. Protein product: CASSLEGATQYF.